This T cell receptor beta chain was recovered during a study of human T cells and chemical hapten exposure. TCRdb re-derived calls from the RACE reads in MiXCR, one entry per CDR3 protein. The sample shows 350,000 to 400,000 distinct CDR3 sequences, more than 4.5% of them seen only once. Points from the study as a whole: The study found expanded TCRs formed significantly more large CDR3 similarity clusters than controls.

Time point here: pre-sensitization, week 0. The treatment denotes: therapeutic diphenylcyclopropenone sensitization with weekly scalp DPC. Blood was drawn before each patch test was applied. The ends were cut back, 6 bases at V and 3 bases at J, with 16 bases in the middle. Germline V lookup: CDR1 MNHEY, CDR2 SVGAGI. CDR3 size: 15 residues. This clonotype was found many times. The antigen remains unidentified. The sequencing here drew on whole blood, taken in connection with sensitization to the hapten diphenylcyclopropenone (DPC). The receptor was isolated from a woman between 45 and 60 years old with alopecia areata. Some clones in this sample may be carry-over from other donors' samples. The chain employs TRBV6-5 and TRBJ2-3; D is possibly TRBD2 (5 bases). CDR3 sequence: CASRILFGVTDTQYF. In DNA form, the CDR3 reads TGTGCCAGCAGAATCCTTTTCGGGGTGACAGATACGCAGTATTTT.